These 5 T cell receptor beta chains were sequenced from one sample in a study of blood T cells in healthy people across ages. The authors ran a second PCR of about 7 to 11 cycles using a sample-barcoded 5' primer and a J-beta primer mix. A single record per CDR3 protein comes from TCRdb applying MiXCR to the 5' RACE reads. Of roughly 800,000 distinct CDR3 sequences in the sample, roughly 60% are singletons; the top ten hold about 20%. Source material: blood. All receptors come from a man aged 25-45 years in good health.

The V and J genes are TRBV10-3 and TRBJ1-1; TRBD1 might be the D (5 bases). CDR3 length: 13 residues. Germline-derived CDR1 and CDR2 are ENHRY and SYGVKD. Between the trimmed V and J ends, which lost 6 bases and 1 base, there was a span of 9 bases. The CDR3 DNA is TGTGCCATCAGGCAGGGTCCGAACACTGAAGCTTTCTTT. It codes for CAIRQGPNTEAFF.

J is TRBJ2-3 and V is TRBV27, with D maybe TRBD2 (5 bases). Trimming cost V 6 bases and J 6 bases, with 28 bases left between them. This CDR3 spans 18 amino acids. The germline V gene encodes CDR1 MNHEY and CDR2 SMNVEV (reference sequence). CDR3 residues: CASSLAPPTSLGMDTQYF. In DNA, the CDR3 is TGTGCCAGCAGCCTCGCCCCCCCTACTAGTTTAGGCATGGATACGCAGTATTTT.

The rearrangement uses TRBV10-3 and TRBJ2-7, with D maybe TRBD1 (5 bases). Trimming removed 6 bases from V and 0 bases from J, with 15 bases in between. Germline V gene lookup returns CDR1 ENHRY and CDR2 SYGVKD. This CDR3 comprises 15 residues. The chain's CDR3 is CAISETDASSYEQYF. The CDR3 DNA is TGTGCCATCAGCGAGACAGATGCGAGCTCCTACGAGCAGTACTTC.

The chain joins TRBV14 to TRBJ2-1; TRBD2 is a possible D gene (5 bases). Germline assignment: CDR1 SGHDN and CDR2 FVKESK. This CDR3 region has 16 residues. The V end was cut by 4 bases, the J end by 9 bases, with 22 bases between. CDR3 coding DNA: TGTGCCAGCAGCCCTTCCAGGACTGCATTCAGGTTTGAGCAGTTCTTC. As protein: CASSPSRTAFRFEQFF.

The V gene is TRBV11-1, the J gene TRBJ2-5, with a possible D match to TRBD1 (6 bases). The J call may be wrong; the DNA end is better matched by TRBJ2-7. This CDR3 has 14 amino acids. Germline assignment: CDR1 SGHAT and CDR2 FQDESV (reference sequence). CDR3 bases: TGTGCCAGCAGCTCCTTTACAGGGACCTACGAGCAGTACTTC. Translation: CASSSFTGTYEQYF.